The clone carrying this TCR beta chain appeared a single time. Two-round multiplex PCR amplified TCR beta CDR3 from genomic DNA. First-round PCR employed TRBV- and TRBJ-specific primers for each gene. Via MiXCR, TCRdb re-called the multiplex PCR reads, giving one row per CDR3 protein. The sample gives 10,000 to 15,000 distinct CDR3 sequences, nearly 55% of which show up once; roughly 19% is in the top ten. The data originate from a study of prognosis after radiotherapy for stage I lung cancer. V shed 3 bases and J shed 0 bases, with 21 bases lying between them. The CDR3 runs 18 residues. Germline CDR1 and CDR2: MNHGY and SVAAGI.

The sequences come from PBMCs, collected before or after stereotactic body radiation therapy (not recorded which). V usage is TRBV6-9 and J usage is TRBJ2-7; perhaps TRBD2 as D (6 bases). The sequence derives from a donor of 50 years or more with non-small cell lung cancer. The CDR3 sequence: CASSYTTSRGGSSYEQYF. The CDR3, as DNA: TGTGCCAGCAGTTACACTACTAGCCGTGGGGGAAGCTCCTACGAGCAGTACTTC.